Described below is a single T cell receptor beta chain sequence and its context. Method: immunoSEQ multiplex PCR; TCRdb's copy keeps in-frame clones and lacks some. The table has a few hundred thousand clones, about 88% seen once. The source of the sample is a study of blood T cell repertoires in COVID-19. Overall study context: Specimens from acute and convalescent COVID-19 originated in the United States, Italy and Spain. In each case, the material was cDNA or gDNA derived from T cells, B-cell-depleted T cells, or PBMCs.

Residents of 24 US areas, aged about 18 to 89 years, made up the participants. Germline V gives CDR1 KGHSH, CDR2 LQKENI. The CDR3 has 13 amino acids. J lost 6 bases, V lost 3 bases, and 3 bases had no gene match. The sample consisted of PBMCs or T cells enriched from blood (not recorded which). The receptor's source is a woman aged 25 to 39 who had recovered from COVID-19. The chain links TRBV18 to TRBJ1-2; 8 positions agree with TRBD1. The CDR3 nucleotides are TGTGCCAGCTCACCGACAGGGGAGAATGGCTACACCTTC. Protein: CASSPTGENGYTF.